The TCR beta chain described here comes from a study of blood T cell repertoires in COVID-19. In the source study's methods: Using reference gene primer amplification, nucleated cell counts were estimated. The table came from immunoSEQ multiplex PCR; TCRdb's copy has only in-frame clones and leaves some out. From that table come the V and J calls and clone size; the DNA was used to work out D and trimming. Here the sample spans some 250,000 clones, about 89% being singletons. Germline loops: CDR1 SGHRS, CDR2 YFSETQ. The CDR3 covers 18 residues. V lost 4 bases, J lost 7 bases, and 21 bases stayed unmatched. This clone was seen just once.

The sequence derives from a human donor in a cohort exposed to, infected with or recovered from COVID-19 (not recorded which). The donor label of this sample is uncertain. V and J are TRBV5-1 and TRBJ2-7; TRBD1 matches at 9 bases. The sample was PBMCs or T cells enriched from blood (not recorded which). CDR3 in amino acids: CASSPEGLGQGYLSEQYF. The DNA for the CDR3 is TGCGCCAGCAGCCCGGAGGGCCTGGGACAGGGCTATCTCAGTGAGCAGTACTTC.